Detailed here is one T cell receptor beta chain. Its antigen is still unknown. This record belongs to a study of cytomegalovirus exposure and HLA in healthy donors. Study-wide points: Reportedly, cytomegalovirus status was diagnosed with high sensitivity and specificity. In a later analysis, V- and J-gene trimming of beta chains associated with a DCLRE1C missense variant, replicated independently. In a later analysis, across HLA loci, associated TCR counts were highest for DRB1, lowest for HLA-C.

The primer mix had 60 Vbeta and 13 Jbeta primers. The protocol was immunoSEQ multiplex PCR, while the TCRdb copy is restricted to in-frame clones and leaves out a portion. The sample holds approximately 100,000 clones, around 76% seen once. The germline V and J ends were trimmed by 0 bases and 10 bases, with 12 bases remaining between them. The CDR3 consists of 13 residues. CDR1 and CDR2 (germline): LNHDA, SQIVND (reference sequence). Sequenced input: PBMCs. The TCR sequence derives from a woman aged 45-60 years in good health and CMV-seropositive. The rearrangement uses TRBV19 and TRBJ1-1, with D perhaps TRBD1 (5 bases). In DNA form, the CDR3 reads TGTGCCAGTAGTATAGAAGCCAGGGCTGGAGCTTTCTTT. Its protein product is CASSIEARAGAFF.